Listed below are T cell receptor beta chains from one sample, sequenced in a study of T cells in localized non-small cell lung cancer. Only in-frame clones appear in the TCRdb table, and some are missing; sequencing was by immunoSEQ multiplex PCR. The sample has around 1,500 clones, 26% seen once. This specimen was normal lung tissue next to the tumor, taken before any cancer treatment. The receptors originated from a male donor aged 60 or older with stage II lung adenocarcinoma. Each CDR3 is given with its conserved first and last residue. Each record gives: D gene, J gene, V gene, clone size, CDR3 DNA, CDR3 protein. A D gene is named only where the DNA matches it firmly. Only part of the rows carry a size: once, few, many, or a class if the clone is expanded.

d_gene: .; j_gene: TRBJ2-7; v_gene: TRBV28; abundance: large; CDR3nt: TGTGCCAGCAGCCTCGGGGCCGCCTACGAGCAGTACTTC; CDR3aa: CASSLGAAYEQYF
d_gene: .; j_gene: TRBJ2-1; v_gene: TRBV19; abundance: .; CDR3nt: TGTGCCAGTAGTACATACAGCGGTCCCTACAATGAGCAGTTCTTC; CDR3aa: CASSTYSGPYNEQFF
d_gene: .; j_gene: TRBJ1-1; v_gene: TRBV5-1; abundance: .; CDR3nt: TGCGCCAGCAGCTTGGTGGGAGGCAGGGACACTGAAGCTTTCTTT; CDR3aa: CASSLVGGRDTEAFF
d_gene: .; j_gene: TRBJ1-2; v_gene: TRBV6-8; abundance: medium-sized; CDR3nt: TGTGCCAGCACCCGCGGCCCTTTAGGGGGCTACACCTTC; CDR3aa: CASTRGPLGGYTF
d_gene: TRBD2; j_gene: TRBJ2-1; v_gene: TRBV30; abundance: .; CDR3nt: TGTGCCTGGAGTGTACTAGCGGGCTACAATGAGCAGTTCTTC; CDR3aa: CAWSVLAGYNEQFF
d_gene: .; j_gene: TRBJ2-1; v_gene: TRBV29-1; abundance: few; CDR3nt: TGCAGCGCCTACCCCGGGGACAAACTCCCGAGGAGTGAGCAGTTCTTC; CDR3aa: CSAYPGDKLPRSEQFF
d_gene: .; j_gene: TRBJ2-7; v_gene: TRBV29-1; abundance: .; CDR3nt: TGCAGCGCTTCGACCCGGAGCTCCTACGAGCAGTACTTC; CDR3aa: CSASTRSSYEQYF
d_gene: .; j_gene: TRBJ2-7; v_gene: TRBV5-1; abundance: .; CDR3nt: TGCGCCAGCAGCTTGAGCGGTTCCCCCAACGAGCAGTACTTC; CDR3aa: CASSLSGSPNEQYF
d_gene: TRBD1; j_gene: TRBJ2-1; v_gene: TRBV5-1; abundance: .; CDR3nt: TGCGCCAGCAGCCCCGGACAGGGCTTCTCCTACAATGAGCAGTTCTTC; CDR3aa: CASSPGQGFSYNEQFF
d_gene: .; j_gene: TRBJ1-3; v_gene: TRBV11-3; abundance: .; CDR3nt: TGTGCCAGCAGCTCCGGCAACTCTGGAAACACCATATATTTT; CDR3aa: CASSSGNSGNTIYF
d_gene: .; j_gene: TRBJ2-7; v_gene: TRBV30; abundance: .; CDR3nt: TGTGCCTGGAGTGTGGGTGGGACTCTCTACGAGCAGTACTTC; CDR3aa: CAWSVGGTLYEQYF
d_gene: .; j_gene: TRBJ2-5; v_gene: TRBV5-1; abundance: .; CDR3nt: TGCGCCAGCAGCCTTGGACCCGGAGGAGAGACCCAGTACTTC; CDR3aa: CASSLGPGGETQYF
d_gene: TRBD2; j_gene: TRBJ2-1; v_gene: TRBV19; abundance: .; CDR3nt: TGTGCCAGTAGTATATTGACTAGCGGGAGGGGGAGTGAGCAGTTCTTC; CDR3aa: CASSILTSGRGSEQFF
d_gene: .; j_gene: TRBJ1-1; v_gene: TRBV5-1; abundance: .; CDR3nt: TGCGCCAGCAGCCCGGGAGGTGCGAGGAACACTGAAGCTTTCTTT; CDR3aa: CASSPGGARNTEAFF
d_gene: .; j_gene: TRBJ2-3; v_gene: TRBV11-3; abundance: .; CDR3nt: TGTGCCAGCAGCTTAGGTTTGGGGACTGCAAACACAGATACGCAGTATTTT; CDR3aa: CASSLGLGTANTDTQYF
d_gene: TRBD1; j_gene: TRBJ1-1; v_gene: TRBV7-6; abundance: .; CDR3nt: TGTGCCAGCAGTTACATTTACAGGGGGGGGACTGAAGCTTTCTTT; CDR3aa: CASSYIYRGGTEAFF